This T cell receptor (beta chain) was recovered during a study of T-cell reconstitution after alpha-beta-depleted transplantation in children. Overall study results and limits: For some patients, TCRbeta diversity was high at day 60 because of recipient T cells and thymic progenitors that survived.

The TCRbeta library was prepared with unique molecular identifiers. TCRdb redid the calling of the PCR reads with MiXCR, one entry per CDR3 protein. Altogether around 450,000 distinct CDR3 sequences are present, about 40% being singletons, with the ten largest covering around a quarter. Trimming removed 4 bases at V and 5 bases at J, with 20 bases between. CDR3 length: 16 amino acids. CDR1 is LGHNA, CDR2 YNFKEQ, per germline. A few counts support this clonotype. Its target is unknown. The chain has TRBV4-2 and TRBJ2-5, with D tentatively TRBD1 or TRBD2 (5 bases each). This sequence was found in a girl aged 2 to 9 with aplastic anemia, due to receive a stem cell transplant. The sample in question was PBMCs, obtained before TCRalphabeta/CD19-depleted stem cell transplant. CDR3 nucleotide sequence: TGTGCCAGCAGCCCCCGAGGAGAGGGGAATGGGGAGACCCAGTACTTC. It yields the protein CASSPRGEGNGETQYF.